The present TCR beta chain was sequenced within a study of blood T cells in healthy people across ages. A word on this clonotype: Antigen: not known.

Study-level points and caveats: Both naive CD4+ cell counts and diversity were greater in long-lived donors than in aged donors.

Sample-barcoded 5' priming and a J-beta primer mix drove a second PCR of about 6 to 12 cycles. TCRdb used MiXCR to reprocess the 5' RACE reads, holding one entry per CDR3 protein. The top ten hold 0.75% of the sample, which has 1 million or so distinct CDR3 sequences, roughly a quarter seen once. The same sample was also studied in work on T cells of mothers and their children. From that report: More than five children and their three healthy Caucasian mothers were the donors. In unrelated and related pairs, TCR recombination output is shaped in a similar way by thymic selection.

The sequence was obtained from a girl aged 2 to 10 in good health. Sequencing used blood.

The DNA of the CDR3 is TGTGCCAGCAGTTCCGGGGACTTCCAAGAGACCCAGTACTTC. It yields the protein CASSSGDFQETQYF. The chain joins TRBV6-1 to TRBJ2-5, with a weak D call TRBD2 (6 bases). Germline CDR1 and CDR2: MNHNS and SASEGT. This CDR3 region has 14 residues. V was pared by 5 bases and J by 1 base, with 11 bases between.